This T cell receptor (beta chain) came from a study of cytomegalovirus exposure and HLA in healthy donors. V lost 3 bases and J 4 bases, leaving 14 bases between the germline ends. Germline assignment: CDR1 SGHRS and CDR2 YFSETQ. The CDR3 contains 14 residues. Sequencing was performed with immunoSEQ multiplex PCR; in TCRdb, only in-frame clones are kept and a portion is missing. The sample records about 140,000 clones, less than 90% being singletons. V is TRBV5-1 and J is TRBJ2-7; D possibly corresponds to TRBD2 (6 bases). The clonotype originates from a man aged 18 to 30 in good health and CMV-seronegative. Sequences were obtained from PBMCs. The CDR3 region has the DNA TGCGCCAGCAGCTCGGGGGAGTCGGGGTACGAGCAGTACTTC. It codes for CASSSGESGYEQYF.